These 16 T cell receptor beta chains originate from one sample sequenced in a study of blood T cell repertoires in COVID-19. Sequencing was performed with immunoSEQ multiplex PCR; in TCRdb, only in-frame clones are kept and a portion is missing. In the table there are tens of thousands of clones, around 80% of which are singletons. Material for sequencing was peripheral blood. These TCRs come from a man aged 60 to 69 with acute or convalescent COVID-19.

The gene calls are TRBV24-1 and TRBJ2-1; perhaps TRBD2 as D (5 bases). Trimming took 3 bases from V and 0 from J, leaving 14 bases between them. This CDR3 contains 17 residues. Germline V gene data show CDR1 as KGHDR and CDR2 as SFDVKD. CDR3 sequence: CATSDPTLGSSYNEQFF. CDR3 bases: TGTGCCACCAGTGATCCCACGTTGGGGAGCTCCTACAATGAGCAGTTCTTC.

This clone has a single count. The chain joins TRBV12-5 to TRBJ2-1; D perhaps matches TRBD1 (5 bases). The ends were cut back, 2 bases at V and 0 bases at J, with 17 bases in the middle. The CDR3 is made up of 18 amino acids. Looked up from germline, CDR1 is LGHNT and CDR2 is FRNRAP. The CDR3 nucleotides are TGTGCTAGTGGTTTGATACCTTCGACAGTTCTCTCCTACAATGAGCAGTTCTTC. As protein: CASGLIPSTVLSYNEQFF.

CDR3 residues: CASSPDRVDGYTF. CDR3 coding DNA: TGTGCCAGTAGTCCGGACAGGGTGGATGGCTACACCTTC. The rearrangement uses TRBV19 and TRBJ1-2; 8 positions agree with TRBD1. The germline gives CDR1 LNHDA, CDR2 SQIVND (reference sequence). This CDR3 spans 13 amino acids. V lost 5 bases to trimming and J lost 6 bases; unmatched junction nucleotides: 5.

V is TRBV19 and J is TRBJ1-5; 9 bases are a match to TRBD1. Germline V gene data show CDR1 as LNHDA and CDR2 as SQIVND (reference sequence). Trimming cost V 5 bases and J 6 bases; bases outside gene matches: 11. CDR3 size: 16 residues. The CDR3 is CASSPRTGGAGQPQHF. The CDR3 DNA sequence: TGTGCCAGTAGTCCCAGAACAGGGGGCGCAGGTCAGCCCCAGCATTTT.

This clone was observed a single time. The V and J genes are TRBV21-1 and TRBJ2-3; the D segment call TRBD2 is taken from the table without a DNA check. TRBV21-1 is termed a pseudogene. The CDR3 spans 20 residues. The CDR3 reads CASSFRDSLLLTAFTDTQYF. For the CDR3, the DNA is TGTGCCAGCAGCTTCCGGGATTCCTTACTCCTTACAGCCTTCACAGATACGCAGTATTTT.

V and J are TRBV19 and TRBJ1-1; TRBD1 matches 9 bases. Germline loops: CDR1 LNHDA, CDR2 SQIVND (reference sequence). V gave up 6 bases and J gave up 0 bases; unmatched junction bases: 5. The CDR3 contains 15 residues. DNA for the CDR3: TGTGCCAGTAGAAACGGACAGGGGCTGAACACTGAAGCTTTCTTT. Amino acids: CASRNGQGLNTEAFF.

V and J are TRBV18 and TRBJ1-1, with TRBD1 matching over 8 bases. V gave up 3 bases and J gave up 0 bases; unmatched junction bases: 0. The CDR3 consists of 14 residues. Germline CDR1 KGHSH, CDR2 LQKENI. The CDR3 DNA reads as TGTGCCAGCTCACCCAGGGGGCTGAACACTGAAGCTTTCTTT. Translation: CASSPRGLNTEAFF.

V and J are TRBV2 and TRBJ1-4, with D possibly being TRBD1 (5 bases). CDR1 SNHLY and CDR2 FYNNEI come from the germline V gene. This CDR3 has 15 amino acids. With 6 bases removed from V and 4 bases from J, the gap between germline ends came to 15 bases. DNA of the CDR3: TGTGCCAGCAGAGAATACCCTCAGGGTAATGAAAAACTGTTTTTT. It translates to CASREYPQGNEKLFF.

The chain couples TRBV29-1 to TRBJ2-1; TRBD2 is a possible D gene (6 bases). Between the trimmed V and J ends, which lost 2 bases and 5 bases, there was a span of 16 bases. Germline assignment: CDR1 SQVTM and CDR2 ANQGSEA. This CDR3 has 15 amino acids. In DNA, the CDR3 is TGCAGCGTTGAAACCGGACTATCCGCTAACAATGAGCAGTTCTTC. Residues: CSVETGLSANNEQFF.

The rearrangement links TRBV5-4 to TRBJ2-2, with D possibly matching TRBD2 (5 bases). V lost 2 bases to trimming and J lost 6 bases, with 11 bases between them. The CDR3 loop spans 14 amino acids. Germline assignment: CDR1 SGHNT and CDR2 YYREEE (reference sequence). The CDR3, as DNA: TGTGCCAGCAGCTTCCGGACTGAGTCCGGGGAGCTGTTTTTT. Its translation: CASSFRTESGELFF.

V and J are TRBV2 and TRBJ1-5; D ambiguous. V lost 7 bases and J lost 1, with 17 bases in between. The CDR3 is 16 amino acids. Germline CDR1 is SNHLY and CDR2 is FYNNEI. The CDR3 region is CASTGRRRGSNQPQHF. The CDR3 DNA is TGTGCCAGCACCGGGCGGAGGCGGGGAAGCAATCAGCCCCAGCATTTT.

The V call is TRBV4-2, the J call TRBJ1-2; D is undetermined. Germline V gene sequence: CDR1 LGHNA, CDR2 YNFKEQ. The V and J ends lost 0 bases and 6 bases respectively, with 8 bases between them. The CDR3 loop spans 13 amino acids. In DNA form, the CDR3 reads TGTGCCAGCAGCCAAGAACTAACTCATGGCTACACCTTC. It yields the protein CASSQELTHGYTF.

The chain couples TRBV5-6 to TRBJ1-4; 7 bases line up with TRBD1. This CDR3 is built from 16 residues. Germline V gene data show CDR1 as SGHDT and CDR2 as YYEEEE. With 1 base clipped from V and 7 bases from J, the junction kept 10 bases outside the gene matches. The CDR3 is CASSLQGGPDSEKLFF. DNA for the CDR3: TGTGCCAGCAGCTTGCAAGGGGGCCCGGATAGTGAAAAACTGTTTTTT. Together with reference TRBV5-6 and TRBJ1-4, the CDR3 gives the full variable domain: DAGVTQSPTHLIKTRGQQVTLRCSPKSGHDTVSWYQQALGQGPQFIFQYYEEEERQRGNFPDRFSGHQFPNYSSELNVNALLLGDSALYLCASSLQGGPDSEKLFFGSGTQLSVL.

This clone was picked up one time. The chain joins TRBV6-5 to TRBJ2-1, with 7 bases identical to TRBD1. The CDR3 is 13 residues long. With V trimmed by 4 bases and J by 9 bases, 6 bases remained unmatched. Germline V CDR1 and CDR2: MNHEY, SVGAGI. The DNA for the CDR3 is TGTGCCAGCAGTTCGGGGACAGTGGCTGAGCAGTTCTTC. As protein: CASSSGTVAEQFF.

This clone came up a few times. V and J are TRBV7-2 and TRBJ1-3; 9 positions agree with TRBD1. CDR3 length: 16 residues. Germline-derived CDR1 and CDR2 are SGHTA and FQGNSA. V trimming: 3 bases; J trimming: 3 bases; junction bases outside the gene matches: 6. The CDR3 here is CASSLAQTGGGNTIYF. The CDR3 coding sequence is TGTGCCAGCAGCTTGGCCCAGACAGGGGGTGGAAACACCATATATTTT.

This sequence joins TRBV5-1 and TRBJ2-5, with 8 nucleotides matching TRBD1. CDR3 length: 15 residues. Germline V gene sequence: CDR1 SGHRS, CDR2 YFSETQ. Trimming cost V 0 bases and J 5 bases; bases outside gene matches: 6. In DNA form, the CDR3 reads TGCGCCAGCAGCTTGGCGGACAGGGCGATTGAGACCCAGTACTTC. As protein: CASSLADRAIETQYF.